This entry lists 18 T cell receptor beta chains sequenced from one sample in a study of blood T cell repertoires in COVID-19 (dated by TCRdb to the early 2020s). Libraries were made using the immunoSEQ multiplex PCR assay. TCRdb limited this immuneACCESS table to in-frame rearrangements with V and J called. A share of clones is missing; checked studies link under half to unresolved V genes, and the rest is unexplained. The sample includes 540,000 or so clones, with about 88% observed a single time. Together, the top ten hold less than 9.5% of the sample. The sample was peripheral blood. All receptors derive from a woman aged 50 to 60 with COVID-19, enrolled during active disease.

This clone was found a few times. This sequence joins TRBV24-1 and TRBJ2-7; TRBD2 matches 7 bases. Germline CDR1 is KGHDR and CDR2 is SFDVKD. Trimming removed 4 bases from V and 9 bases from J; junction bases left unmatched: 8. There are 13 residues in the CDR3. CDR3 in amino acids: CATSDSPGLVQYF. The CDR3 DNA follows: TGTGCCACCAGTGACTCCCCCGGACTAGTGCAGTACTTC.

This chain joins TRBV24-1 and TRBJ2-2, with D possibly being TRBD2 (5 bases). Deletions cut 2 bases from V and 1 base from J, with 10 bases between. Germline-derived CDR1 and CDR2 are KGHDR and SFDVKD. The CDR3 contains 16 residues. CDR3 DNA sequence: TGTGCCACCAGTGATTCGGCAGGACTGAACACCGGGGAGCTGTTTTTT. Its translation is CATSDSAGLNTGELFF.

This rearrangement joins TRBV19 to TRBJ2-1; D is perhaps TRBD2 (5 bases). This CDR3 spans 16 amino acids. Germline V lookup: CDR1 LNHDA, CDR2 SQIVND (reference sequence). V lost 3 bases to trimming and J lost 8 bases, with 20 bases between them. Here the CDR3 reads CASSIDPRASSDEQFF. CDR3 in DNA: TGTGCCAGTAGTATTGACCCTCGAGCTAGCAGCGATGAGCAGTTCTTC.

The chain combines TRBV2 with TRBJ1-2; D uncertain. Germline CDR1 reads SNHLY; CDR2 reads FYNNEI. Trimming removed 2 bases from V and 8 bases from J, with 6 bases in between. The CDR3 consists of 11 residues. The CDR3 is CASSERRGYTF. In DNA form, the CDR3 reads TGTGCCAGCAGTGAACGGAGAGGCTACACCTTC.

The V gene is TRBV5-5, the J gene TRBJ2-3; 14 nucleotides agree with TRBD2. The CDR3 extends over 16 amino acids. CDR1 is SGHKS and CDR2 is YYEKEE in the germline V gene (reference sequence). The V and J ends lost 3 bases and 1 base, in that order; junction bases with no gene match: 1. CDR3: CASSSGLAGGTDTQYF. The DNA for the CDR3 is TGTGCCAGCAGCTCGGGACTAGCGGGGGGCACAGATACGCAGTATTTT.

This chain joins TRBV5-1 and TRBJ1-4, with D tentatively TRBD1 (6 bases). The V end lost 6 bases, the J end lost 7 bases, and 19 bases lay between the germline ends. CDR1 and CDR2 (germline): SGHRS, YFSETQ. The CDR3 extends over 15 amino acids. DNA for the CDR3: TGCGCCAGCACCTCCGGGGGGGGCGGAGGTGAAAAACTGTTTTTT. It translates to CASTSGGGGGEKLFF.

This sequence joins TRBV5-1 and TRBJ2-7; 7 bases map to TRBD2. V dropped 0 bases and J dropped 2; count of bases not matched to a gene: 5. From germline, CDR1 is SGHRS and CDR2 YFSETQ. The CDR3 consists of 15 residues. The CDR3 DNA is TGCGCCAGCAGCTTGGGATCCAGCGGGGCCTACGAGCAGTACTTC. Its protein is CASSLGSSGAYEQYF.

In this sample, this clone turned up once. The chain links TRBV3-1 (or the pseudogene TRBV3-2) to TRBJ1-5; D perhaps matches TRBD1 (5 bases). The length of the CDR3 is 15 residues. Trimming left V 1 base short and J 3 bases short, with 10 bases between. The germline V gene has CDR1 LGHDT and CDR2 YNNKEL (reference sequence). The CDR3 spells CASSQGTSFNQPQHF. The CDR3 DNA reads TGTGCCAGCAGCCAAGGGACATCTTTCAATCAGCCCCAGCATTTT.

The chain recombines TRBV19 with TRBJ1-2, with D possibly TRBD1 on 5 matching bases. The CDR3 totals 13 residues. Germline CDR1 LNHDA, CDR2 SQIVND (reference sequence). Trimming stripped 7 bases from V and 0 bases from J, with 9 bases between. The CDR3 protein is CASTGTSNYGYTF. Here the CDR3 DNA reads TGTGCCAGTACCGGGACTTCTAACTATGGCTACACCTTC.

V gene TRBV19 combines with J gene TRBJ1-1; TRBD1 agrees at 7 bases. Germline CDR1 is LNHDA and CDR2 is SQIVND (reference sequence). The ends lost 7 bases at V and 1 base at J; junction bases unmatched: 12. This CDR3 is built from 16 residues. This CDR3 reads CASTDRRGRGNTEAFF. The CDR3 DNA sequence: TGTGCCAGTACCGATCGTAGGGGGCGGGGGAACACTGAAGCTTTCTTT.

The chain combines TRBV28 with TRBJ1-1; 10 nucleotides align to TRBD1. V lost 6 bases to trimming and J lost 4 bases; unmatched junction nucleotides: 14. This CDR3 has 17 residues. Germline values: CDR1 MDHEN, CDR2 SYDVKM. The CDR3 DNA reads TGTGCCAGCAGACCTCCCGCCGGGACAGGGGACCCCACTGAAGCTTTCTTT. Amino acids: CASRPPAGTGDPTEAFF. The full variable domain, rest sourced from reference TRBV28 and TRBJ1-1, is DVKVTQSSRYLVKRTGEKVFLECVQDMDHENMFWYRQDPGLGLRLIYFSYDVKMKEKGDIPEGYSVSREKKERFSLILESASTNQTSMYLCASRPPAGTGDPTEAFFGQGTRLTVV.

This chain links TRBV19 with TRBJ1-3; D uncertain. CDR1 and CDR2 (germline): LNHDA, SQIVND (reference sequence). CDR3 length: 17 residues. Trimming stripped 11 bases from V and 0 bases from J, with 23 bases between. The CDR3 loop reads CASCRGSGGLSGNTIYF. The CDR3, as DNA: TGTGCCTCCTGTCGAGGGTCAGGAGGACTCTCTGGAAACACCATATATTTT.

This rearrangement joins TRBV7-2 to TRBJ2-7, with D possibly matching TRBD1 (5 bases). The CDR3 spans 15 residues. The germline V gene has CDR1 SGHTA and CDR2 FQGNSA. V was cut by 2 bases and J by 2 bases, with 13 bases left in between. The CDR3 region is CASSLNQGRPYEQYF. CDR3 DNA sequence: TGTGCCAGCAGCTTAAACCAGGGTAGGCCCTACGAGCAGTACTTC.

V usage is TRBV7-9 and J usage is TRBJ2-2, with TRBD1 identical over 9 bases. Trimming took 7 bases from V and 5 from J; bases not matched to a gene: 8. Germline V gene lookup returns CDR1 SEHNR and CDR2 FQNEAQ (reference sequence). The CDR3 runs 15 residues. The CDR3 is CASMFGTGTTGELFF. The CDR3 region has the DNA TGTGCCAGCATGTTCGGGACAGGGACTACCGGGGAGCTGTTTTTT.

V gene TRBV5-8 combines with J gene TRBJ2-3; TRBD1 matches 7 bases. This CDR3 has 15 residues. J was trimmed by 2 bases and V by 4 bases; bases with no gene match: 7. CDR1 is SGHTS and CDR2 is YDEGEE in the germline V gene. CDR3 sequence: CASSPGDRNTDTQYF. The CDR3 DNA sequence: TGTGCCAGCAGCCCTGGGGACAGAAACACAGATACGCAGTATTTT.

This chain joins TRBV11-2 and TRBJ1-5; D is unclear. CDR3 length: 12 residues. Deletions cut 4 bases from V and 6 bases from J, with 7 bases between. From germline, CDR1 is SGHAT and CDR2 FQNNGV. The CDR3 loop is CASSSPPQPQHF. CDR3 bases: TGTGCCAGCAGCTCCCCTCCTCAGCCCCAGCATTTT.

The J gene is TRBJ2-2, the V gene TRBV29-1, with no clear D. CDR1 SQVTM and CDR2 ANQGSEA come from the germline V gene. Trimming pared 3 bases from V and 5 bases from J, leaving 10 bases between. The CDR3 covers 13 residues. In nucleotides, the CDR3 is TGCAGCGTTGAGAGAGCACCAACCGGGGAGCTGTTTTTT. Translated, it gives CSVERAPTGELFF.

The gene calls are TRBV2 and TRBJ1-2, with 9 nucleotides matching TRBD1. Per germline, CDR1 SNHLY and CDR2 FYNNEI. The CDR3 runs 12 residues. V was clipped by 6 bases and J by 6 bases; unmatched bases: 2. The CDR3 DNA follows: TGTGCCAGCAGCGGGACAGGGAATGGCTACACCTTC. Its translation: CASSGTGNGYTF.